Listed below are T cell receptor beta chains from one sample, sequenced in a study of cytomegalovirus exposure and HLA in healthy donors. The data were produced by immunoSEQ multiplex PCR, yet TCRdb's version contains in-frame clones alone and is incomplete. The table records around 100,000 clones, around 85% of them present only once. What was sequenced was PBMCs. The origin of the receptors is a man between 18 and 35 years old in good health and CMV-seronegative. Each CDR3 is given without its conserved first and last residue. A D gene is named only where the DNA matches it firmly.

>NA|11|TRBJ1-2|TRBV7-2
ASSLGHDYGYT
>NA|13|TRBJ1-3|TRBV29-1
SVGGGSSSGNTIY
>NA|12|TRBJ1-5|TRBV9
ASSRGYSNQPQH
>NA|14|TRBJ1-1|TRBV11-2
ASSERQLLLYTEAF
>NA|14|TRBJ1-4|TRBV2
ASSERGYATNEKLF
>TRBD2|12|TRBJ2-1|TRBV6-5
ASSSGIGFREQF
>NA|13|TRBJ1-1|TRBV9
ASSVERTPNTEAF
>TRBD1|11|TRBJ2-5|TRBV6-5
ASSWGQFKTQY
>TRBD2|13|TRBJ2-2|TRBV10-1
ASSPAGTNTGELF
>NA|12|TRBJ1-1|TRBV6-1
ASRGGSTGTEAF
>NA|10|TRBJ2-3|TRBV6-5
ASSRDTDTQY
>TRBD2|13|TRBJ2-7|TRBV9
ASSPRSGRLYEQY
>NA|13|TRBJ1-1|TRBV15
ATSRDRAGNTEAF
>NA|13|TRBJ2-3|TRBV7-9
ASVRGSFFTDTQY
>TRBD2|16|TRBJ2-7|TRBV10-3
AISESYAGGRGSYEQY
>NA|13|TRBJ2-7|TRBV19
ASSIGTGSSYEQY
>NA|12|TRBJ1-1|TRBV10-3
AISDPGWNTEAF
>TRBD2|15|TRBJ2-1|TRBV14
ASSQEITSGRGNEQF
>NA|12|TRBJ2-7|TRBV5-6
ASSWTVFRDEQY
>TRBD1|14|TRBJ1-6|TRBV7-6
ASSYRDSSYNSPLH
>TRBD1|12|TRBJ2-7|TRBV6-1
ASIRGTSSYEQY
>NA|13|TRBJ2-7|TRBV9
ASSVAGSGPYEQY
>NA|10|TRBJ1-4|TRBV7-9
ASSLVWEELF
>TRBD1|13|TRBJ2-7|TRBV6-5
ATRGSGQGSYEQY
>TRBD1|11|TRBJ1-5|TRBV6-5
ASSLTGNQPQH
>NA|11|TRBJ1-6|TRBV7-2
ASARTDNSPLH
>TRBD2|13|TRBJ2-2|TRBV7-9
ASTMGLAGPGELF
>NA|14|TRBJ2-7|TRBV7-9
ASMDRQNESSYEQY
>NA|14|TRBJ1-5|TRBV7-2
ASSLGQGGNNQPQH
>TRBD2|13|TRBJ2-7|TRBV7-9
ASSSTSGRIYEQY
>TRBD2|13|TRBJ2-1|TRBV9
ASSPRLAGYNEQF
>NA|11|TRBJ1-1|TRBV30
AWTSTPSTEAF
>TRBD2|16|TRBJ2-3|TRBV2
ASSAGLAGGPPTDTQY
>NA|13|TRBJ1-1|TRBV5-4
ASSLIGGAVTEAF
>NA|14|TRBJ1-2|TRBV2
ASSAQPGGLGYGYT
>NA|13|TRBJ1-2|TRBV7-9
ASSLAGGGLSGYT
>NA|13|TRBJ1-4|TRBV7-9
ASSLEPATNEKLF
>NA|12|TRBJ2-2|TRBV27
ASSPLRGSGELF
>TRBD1|12|TRBJ1-2|TRBV5-1
ASSLDRGGYGYT
>NA|12|TRBJ1-2|TRBV9
ASSPRGGLYGYT
>TRBD1|11|TRBJ2-7|TRBV27
ASSGTGVYEQY
>NA|13|TRBJ1-3|TRBV4-1
ASSLGTLSGNTIY